Given below is one T cell receptor (beta chain) in context. Its antigen is not identified. This sample is part of a study of CD8+CD57+ T cells in acquired aplastic anemia. Study background: CD4+ reads averaged around 10 million in healthy donors. General observations from the study: Patients showed no significant difference from controls in CD8+ Simpson's diversity. Around 30 sequences, all CD8+ CDR3, were shared between patients and controls.

TCR beta VDJ and CDR3 profiles were obtained from a genomic DNA template. TCRdb itself ran the reads through MiXCR, one entry per CDR3 protein. Altogether a few hundred thousand distinct CDR3 sequences are present, roughly 35% being singletons, with the ten largest covering 0.95% to 1.2%. The CDR3 loop spans 16 amino acids. The germline V gene encodes CDR1 ENHRY and CDR2 SYGVKD. The ends were cut back, 3 bases at V and 1 base at J, with 16 bases in the middle. Sequenced input: sorted CD4+, CD8+, or CD8+CD57+ T cells (not recorded which) from PBMCs. This TCR derives from a human donor in good health, serving as a control. The J gene is TRBJ2-7, the V gene TRBV10-3; D is undetermined. CDR3: CAISEQIGFDSYEQYF. DNA for the CDR3: TGTGCCATCAGTGAACAGATAGGGTTTGATTCCTACGAGCAGTACTTC.